This TCR beta chain was documented in a study of cytomegalovirus exposure and HLA in healthy donors. Study-level information: About 79 million unique TCRs from HLA-typed donors were held in an early data release.

From germline, CDR1 is SGHTA and CDR2 FQGNSA. The J segment lost 10 bases and the V segment lost 3 bases, leaving 3 bases of the junction unmatched. The CDR3 consists of 12 residues. Primers included in the PCR were 60 Vbeta and 13 Jbeta primers. Here immunoSEQ multiplex PCR was the method, and the copy in TCRdb shows in-frame clones only, minus some. The table has about 130,000 clones, 73% seen once; the top ten hold more than 2%. This rearrangement joins TRBV7-2 to TRBJ2-1; TRBD1 matches 7 bases. The receptor comes from a woman aged 40-49 years in good health and CMV-seropositive. Sequences were obtained from PBMCs. The CDR3 coding sequence is TGTGCCAGCAGCTTCGACAGGGCCGAGCAGTTCTTC. Translation: CASSFDRAEQFF.